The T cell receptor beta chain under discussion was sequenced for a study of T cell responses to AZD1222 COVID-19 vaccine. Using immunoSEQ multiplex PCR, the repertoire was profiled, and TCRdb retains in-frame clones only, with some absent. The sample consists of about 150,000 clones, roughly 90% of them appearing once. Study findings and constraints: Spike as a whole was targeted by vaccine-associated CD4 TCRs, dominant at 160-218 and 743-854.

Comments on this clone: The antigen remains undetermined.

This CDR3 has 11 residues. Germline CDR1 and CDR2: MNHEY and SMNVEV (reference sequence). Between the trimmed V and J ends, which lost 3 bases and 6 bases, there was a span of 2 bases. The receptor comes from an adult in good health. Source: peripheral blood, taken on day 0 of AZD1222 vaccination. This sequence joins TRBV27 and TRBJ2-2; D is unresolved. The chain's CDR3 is CASSFAGELFF. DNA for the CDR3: TGTGCCAGCAGTTTTGCCGGGGAGCTGTTTTTT.